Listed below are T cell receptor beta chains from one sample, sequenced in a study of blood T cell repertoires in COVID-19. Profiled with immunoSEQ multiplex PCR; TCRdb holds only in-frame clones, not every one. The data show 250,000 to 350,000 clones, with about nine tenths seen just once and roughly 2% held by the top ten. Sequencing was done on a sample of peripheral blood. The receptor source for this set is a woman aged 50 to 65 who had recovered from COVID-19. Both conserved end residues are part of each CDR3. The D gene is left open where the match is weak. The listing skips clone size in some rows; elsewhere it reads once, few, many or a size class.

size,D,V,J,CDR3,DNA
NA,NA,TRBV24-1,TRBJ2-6,CATSGYRPNSGANVLTF,TGTGCCACCAGTGGATACAGGCCTAACTCTGGGGCCAACGTCCTGACTTTC
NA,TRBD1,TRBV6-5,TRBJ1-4,CASSRQGATEKLFF,TGTGCCAGCAGTCGACAGGGGGCGACTGAAAAACTGTTTTTT
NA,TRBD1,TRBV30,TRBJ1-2,CAWSAEGQAYGYTF,TGTGCCTGGAGCGCTGAGGGACAGGCCTATGGCTACACCTTC
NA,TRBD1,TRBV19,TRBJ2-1,CASSIVDRGRYNEQFF,TGTGCCAGTAGTATCGTGGACAGGGGGCGGTACAATGAGCAGTTCTTC
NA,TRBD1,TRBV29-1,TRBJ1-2,CSAWAQWQGALGYTF,TGCAGCGCTTGGGCCCAGTGGCAGGGGGCGCTTGGCTACACCTTC
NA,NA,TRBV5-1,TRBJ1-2,CASSSRVGGYTF,TGCGCCAGCAGCTCGCGCGTTGGTGGCTACACCTTC
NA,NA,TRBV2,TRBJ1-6,CASHLVDSPPSPLHF,TGTGCCAGCCACCTAGTAGACAGCCCGCCTTCACCCCTCCACTTT
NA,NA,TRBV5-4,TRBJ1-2,CASSSGQLYGYTF,TGTGCCAGCAGCTCAGGACAACTCTATGGCTACACCTTC
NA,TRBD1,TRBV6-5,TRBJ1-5,CASRSATGDNQPQHF,TGTGCCAGCAGATCTGCGACAGGGGACAATCAGCCCCAGCATTTT
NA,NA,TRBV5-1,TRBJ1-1,CASSTGGNTEAFF,TGCGCCAGCAGCACCGGGGGGAACACTGAAGCTTTCTTT
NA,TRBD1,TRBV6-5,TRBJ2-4,CASTGVRLAKNIQYF,TGTGCCAGTACAGGGGTAAGACTAGCCAAAAACATTCAGTACTTC
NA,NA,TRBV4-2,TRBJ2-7,CASSQDRGRSSPYF,TGTGCCAGCAGCCAAGATCGAGGGCGGAGCTCCCCGTACTTC
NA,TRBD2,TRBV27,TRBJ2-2,CASSLAGEASGTGELFF,TGTGCCAGCAGTTTAGCGGGGGAGGCTTCGGGCACCGGGGAGCTGTTTTTT
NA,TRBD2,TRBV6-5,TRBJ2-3,CASIPSGRISTQYF,TGTGCCAGCATTCCCAGCGGGAGAATAAGTACGCAGTATTTT
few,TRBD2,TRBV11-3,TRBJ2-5,CASSRGQRGGEETQYF,TGTGCCAGCAGCAGAGGCCAGCGGGGGGGCGAAGAGACCCAGTACTTC
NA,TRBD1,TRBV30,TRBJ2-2,CAWSPLDRRGELFF,TGTGCCTGGAGCCCTTTGGACAGGCGGGGGGAGCTGTTTTTT
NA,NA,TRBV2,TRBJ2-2,CASSLQGSVNTGELFF,TGTGCCAGCAGCCTCCAGGGGTCCGTGAACACCGGGGAGCTGTTTTTT
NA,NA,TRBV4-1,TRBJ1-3,CASSQGAGPGGTIYF,TGCGCCAGCAGCCAAGGGGCAGGGCCGGGTGGCACCATATATTTT
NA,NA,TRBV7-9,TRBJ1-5,CASSLAHGNQPQHF,TGTGCCAGCAGCTTAGCGCACGGTAATCAGCCCCAGCATTTT
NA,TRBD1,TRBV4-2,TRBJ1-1,CASSDRDTEAFF,TGTGCCAGCAGCGACAGGGACACTGAAGCTTTCTTT
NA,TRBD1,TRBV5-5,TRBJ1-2,CASSFDRGGYGYTF,TGTGCCAGCAGCTTCGACAGGGGGGGCTATGGCTACACCTTC
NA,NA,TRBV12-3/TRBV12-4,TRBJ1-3,CASSWTTGNTIYF,TGTGCCAGCAGTTGGACAACTGGAAACACCATATATTTT
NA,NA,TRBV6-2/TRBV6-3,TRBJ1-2,CASSPGALWGYTF,TGTGCCAGCAGTCCAGGCGCCCTGTGGGGCTACACCTTC
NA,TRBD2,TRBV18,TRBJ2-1,CASSPPLGVAGGHALDDNEQFF,TGTGCCAGCTCACCACCCCTCGGGGTAGCGGGAGGCCACGCTTTAGATGACAATGAGCAGTTCTTC
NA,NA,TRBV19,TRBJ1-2,CASTETGRGYGYTF,TGTGCCAGTACGGAGACAGGTCGGGGCTATGGCTACACCTTC
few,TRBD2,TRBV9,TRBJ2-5,CASSHGRGGQETQYF,TGTGCCAGCAGCCACGGGAGGGGGGGCCAAGAGACCCAGTACTTC
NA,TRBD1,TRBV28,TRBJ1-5,CASSLWDRKNQPQHF,TGTGCCAGCAGTTTATGGGACAGGAAAAATCAGCCCCAGCATTTT
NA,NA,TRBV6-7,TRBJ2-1,CASSCYSYNEQFF,TGTGCCAGCAGTTGCTACTCCTACAATGAGCAGTTCTTC
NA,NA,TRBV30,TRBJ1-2,CAWTPLRANYGYTF,TGTGCCTGGACCCCTTTAAGAGCTAACTATGGCTACACCTTC
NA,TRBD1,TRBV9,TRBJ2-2,CASSTYRGSTGELFF,TGTGCCAGCAGCACTTACAGGGGAAGCACCGGGGAGCTGTTTTTT
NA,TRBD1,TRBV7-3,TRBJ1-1,CASSLTLSGQVTEAFF,TGTGCCAGCAGCTTAACGCTGAGCGGACAGGTCACTGAAGCTTTCTTT
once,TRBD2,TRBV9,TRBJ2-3,CASSDLLAGVRDTQYF,TGTGCCAGCAGCGACCTACTAGCGGGGGTACGAGATACGCAGTATTTT
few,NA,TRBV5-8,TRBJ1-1,CASRRRYGNTEAFF,TGTGCCAGCAGACGGAGGTATGGGAACACTGAAGCTTTCTTT
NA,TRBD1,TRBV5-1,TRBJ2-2,CASSLAASGQGLRLFF,TGCGCCAGCAGCTTGGCCGCCTCAGGACAGGGGTTAAGGCTGTTTTTT
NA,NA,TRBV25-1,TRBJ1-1,CASSEFRGLHTEAFF,TGTGCCAGCAGTGAATTTAGGGGGTTGCACACTGAAGCTTTCTTT
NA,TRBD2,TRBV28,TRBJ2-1,CATVFSPGGYNEQFF,TGTGCCACCGTCTTCAGTCCGGGGGGCTACAATGAGCAGTTCTTC
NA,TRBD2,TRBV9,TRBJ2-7,CASTLTSGSYEQYF,TGTGCCAGCACCCTGACTAGCGGGTCCTACGAGCAGTACTTC
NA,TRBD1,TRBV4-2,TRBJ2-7,CASSQGTGGLYEQYF,TGTGCCAGCAGCCAGGGGACAGGGGGCCTCTACGAGCAGTACTTC
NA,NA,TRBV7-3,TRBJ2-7,CASSLTNQAGEQYF,TGTGCCAGCAGCTTAACGAATCAGGCCGGCGAGCAGTACTTC
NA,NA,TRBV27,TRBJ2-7,CASSLMGSGNHEQYF,TGTGCCAGCAGTTTGATGGGGTCAGGGAATCACGAGCAGTACTTC
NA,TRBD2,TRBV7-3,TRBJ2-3,CASSLRGLAVTDTQYF,TGTGCCAGCAGCTTAAGAGGGCTAGCGGTCACAGATACGCAGTATTTT
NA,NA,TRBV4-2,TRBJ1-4,CASSGLWGVAEKLFF,TGTGCCAGCAGCGGACTGTGGGGGGTGGCGGAAAAACTGTTTTTT
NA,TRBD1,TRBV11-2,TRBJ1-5,CASSLGQGSNQPQHF,TGTGCCAGCAGCCTGGGACAGGGGAGCAATCAGCCCCAGCATTTT
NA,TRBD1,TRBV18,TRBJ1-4,CASSVTGEEKLFF,TGTGCCAGCTCAGTGACAGGGGAAGAAAAACTGTTTTTT
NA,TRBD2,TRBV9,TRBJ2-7,CASSPSKRGTPYEQYF,TGTGCCAGCAGCCCCTCCAAGCGGGGGACCCCCTACGAGCAGTACTTC
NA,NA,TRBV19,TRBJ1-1,CASSPMRGAAEAFF,TGTGCCAGTAGTCCCATGCGGGGGGCGGCTGAAGCTTTCTTT
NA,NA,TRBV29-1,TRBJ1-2,CSVSGIGVGYTF,TGCAGCGTGTCAGGGATTGGGGTTGGCTACACCTTC
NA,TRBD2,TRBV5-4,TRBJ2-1,CASSLSLTGGRNEQFF,TGTGCCAGCAGCTTGTCCCTAACGGGGGGGCGTAATGAGCAGTTCTTC
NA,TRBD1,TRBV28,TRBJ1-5,CASSLLGTGGNSNQPQHF,TGTGCCAGCAGTTTATTGGGGACAGGGGGGAATAGCAATCAGCCCCAGCATTTT
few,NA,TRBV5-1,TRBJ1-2,CASSLGAVYGYTF,TGCGCCAGCAGCTTGGGGGCAGTCTATGGCTACACCTTC
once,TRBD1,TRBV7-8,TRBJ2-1,CASSLRQGNEQFF,TGTGCCAGCAGCTTACGACAGGGCAATGAGCAGTTCTTC
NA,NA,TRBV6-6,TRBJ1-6,CASSSQLRDSPLHF,TGTGCCAGCAGTTCCCAACTGAGGGATTCACCCCTCCACTTT
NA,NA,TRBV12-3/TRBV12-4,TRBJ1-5,CASSLRSSQPQHF,TGTGCCAGCAGTTTACGCAGTTCTCAGCCCCAGCATTTT
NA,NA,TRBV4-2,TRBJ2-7,CASSQDLEPYEQYF,TGTGCCAGCAGCCAAGACTTGGAGCCCTACGAGCAGTACTTC
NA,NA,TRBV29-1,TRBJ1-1,CSVRDTYTEAFF,TGCAGCGTTCGGGACACTTACACTGAAGCTTTCTTT
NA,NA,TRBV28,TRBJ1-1,CASSAPSTLTHTEAFF,TGTGCCAGCAGCGCGCCTTCTACTTTAACCCACACTGAAGCTTTCTTT
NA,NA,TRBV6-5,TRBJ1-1,CASSYGSNTEAFF,TGTGCCAGCAGTTACGGCTCGAACACTGAAGCTTTCTTT
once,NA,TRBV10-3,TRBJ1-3,CAISEGNTIYF,TGTGCCATCTCGGAGGGAAACACCATATATTTT
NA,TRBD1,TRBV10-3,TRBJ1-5,CAISEDRGGNQPQHF,TGTGCCATCAGCGAGGACAGGGGAGGCAATCAGCCCCAGCATTTT